Listed here are 19 T cell receptor beta chains from one sample, sequenced in a study of read filtering for tumor transcriptome and immune sequencing (dated by TCRdb to about 2020). The listed sequencing device is Illumina HiSeq 4000. The Immunoverse kit was used to build TCR libraries from roughly 440 ng RNA, with molecular barcoded adaptors covering alpha/delta and beta/gamma chains. TCRdb reworked the public reads: Q25 trimming with fastp, MiXCR clone assembly, productive beta chains retained. Each CDR3 protein appears once, grouped with its most common genes and DNA. This sample gives 57,000 or so distinct CDR3 sequences in total; around 18% of them show up just once. The ten biggest clones cover over 13% of the sample. The sequenced material came from a population of CD138-negative cells sorted from bone marrow. The cell subset or site label for this specimen denotes: bone marrow mononuclear cells depleted of CD138+ plasma/myeloma cells by negative magnetic selection. The receptors were gathered from a donor aged 40 or older with multiple myeloma.

By sample share, this clonotype is medium-sized. The V gene is TRBV5-1, the J gene TRBJ2-1; no reliable D call. The CDR3 loop spans 13 amino acids. Germline loops: CDR1 SGHRS, CDR2 YFSETQ. V was shortened by 0 bases and J by 7 bases, with 8 bases between the two germline ends. CDR3 bases: TGCGCCAGCAGCTTGGCCGTTTCTAATGAGCAGTTCTTC. It codes for CASSLAVSNEQFF.

This clonotype was counted between two and nine times. V gene TRBV20-1 combines with J gene TRBJ1-5, with D tentatively TRBD1 (6 bases). Germline CDR1 and CDR2: DFQATT and SNEGSKA (reference sequence). V was pared by 3 bases and J by 7 bases, with 10 bases between. The CDR3 spans 12 residues. The CDR3 region has the DNA TGCAGTGCTAGCTGGGGGGCCCAGCCCCAGCATTTT. As protein: CSASWGAQPQHF.

Ten or more counts support this clonotype. The CDR3 sequence is CSAPKPGGNQPQHF. CDR3 bases: TGCAGTGCCCCCAAACCCGGCGGCAATCAGCCCCAGCATTTT. The rearrangement links TRBV20-1 to TRBJ1-5, with D unresolved. The CDR3 has 14 residues. CDR1 and CDR2 from the germline V gene are DFQATT and SNEGSKA (reference sequence). Trimming cost V 6 bases and J 2 bases, with 14 bases left between them.

This clonotype was counted many times. V and J are TRBV5-4 and TRBJ2-5; D assignment may be TRBD1 or TRBD2 (5 bases each). The germline gives CDR1 SGHNT, CDR2 YYREEE (reference sequence). The V gene lost 3 bases and the J gene lost 0 bases, with 18 bases spanning the gap. The CDR3 has 17 amino acids. The CDR3 DNA sequence: TGTGCCAGCAGCTCCCTTGAGGGGCCCGCACACCAAGAGACCCAGTACTTC. Translation gives CASSSLEGPAHQETQYF. The full variable domain, with the rest looked up from reference TRBV5-4 and TRBJ2-5, is ETGVTQSPTHLIKTRGQQVTLRCSSQSGHNTVSWYQQALGQGPQFIFQYYREEENGRGNFPPRFSGLQFPNYSSELNVNALELDDSALYLCASSSLEGPAHQETQYFGPGTRLLVL.

This clonotype was seen ten or more times. V is TRBV9 and J is TRBJ2-7, with D possibly being TRBD2 (5 bases). Germline assignment: CDR1 SGDLS and CDR2 YYNGEE. The CDR3 sequence is 14 residues long. With 4 bases removed from V and 2 bases from J, the gap between germline ends came to 13 bases. The CDR3 spells CASSSRPGAYEQYF. CDR3 in DNA: TGTGCCAGCAGCTCGAGGCCCGGGGCCTACGAGCAGTACTTC.

With regard to this clonotype: Being one base from a much bigger clone, this may be a read error. This sequence joins TRBV15 and TRBJ2-2; D is undetermined. Germline CDR1 LNHNV, CDR2 YYDKDF (reference sequence). The ends were cut back, 2 bases at V and 0 bases at J, with 4 bases in the middle. The CDR3 has 14 amino acids. The CDR3 DNA is TGTGCCACCAGCAGAAGGGCGAACACCGGGGAGCTGTTTTTT. The encoded protein is CATSRRANTGELFF.

The sample holds many counts of this clonotype. The chain recombines TRBV20-1 with TRBJ2-5; 8 positions match TRBD2. The CDR3 runs 10 residues. V lost 8 bases and J lost 7; bases outside the gene matches: 3. Germline values: CDR1 DFQATT, CDR2 SNEGSKA (reference sequence). CDR3 sequence reads: CSSSGGTQYF. The CDR3 DNA reads as TGCAGTTCAAGCGGGGGGACCCAGTACTTC.

This clonotype has just a few counts. A much larger clone is a single base away; this may be a read error. The chain couples TRBV7-8 to TRBJ1-1; D gene unclear. CDR3 length: 14 amino acids. V lost 2 bases and J 3 bases, leaving 10 bases between the germline ends. Germline CDR1 SGHVS, CDR2 FQNEAQ. CDR3 protein: CASSLRDPDTEAFF. The CDR3 nucleotides are TGTGCCAGCAGCTTACGAGACCCTGACACTGAAGCTTTCTTT.

The chain combines TRBV7-3 with TRBJ1-1; a weak D match, TRBD1 (6 bases). The CDR3 runs to 15 residues. CDR1 and CDR2 (germline): SGHTA, FQGTGA. V shed 1 base and J shed 8 bases, with 17 bases lying between them. In nucleotides, the CDR3 is TGTGCCAGCAGCTTAATAGGGGGGGCAAGGGTCGAAGCTTTCTTT. Protein sequence: CASSLIGGARVEAFF.

Judged by abundance, this clonotype is medium-sized. J is TRBJ2-1 and V is TRBV20-1; 7 bases are a match to TRBD2. CDR1 and CDR2 from the germline V gene are DFQATT and SNEGSKA (reference sequence). Trimming cost V 0 bases and J 7 bases; bases outside gene matches: 18. This CDR3 has 18 residues. Here the CDR3 DNA reads TGCAGTGCTAGAGATGCAAGGCCTACTAGCGCTAGAACGAATGAGCAGTTCTTC. Translation gives CSARDARPTSARTNEQFF.

This clonotype was seen many times. The chain links TRBV6-4 to TRBJ1-1; 7 bases align to TRBD1. The CDR3 covers 14 residues. Trimming removed 3 bases from V and 5 bases from J; junction bases left unmatched: 6. Looked up from germline, CDR1 is MRHNA and CDR2 is SNTAGT. The CDR3 loop is CASSEVGGGTEAFF. As DNA, the CDR3 is TGTGCCAGCAGTGAAGTAGGGGGCGGAACTGAAGCTTTCTTT.

There are many counts of this clonotype. The chain uses TRBV6-1 and TRBJ1-5; D is ambiguous. The V end lost 3 bases, the J end lost 10 bases, and 7 bases lay between the germline ends. Germline CDR1 reads MNHNS; CDR2 reads SASEGT. This CDR3 is built from 11 residues. The CDR3 coding sequence is TGTGCCAGCAGTGAGGCGCCCCCCCAGCATTTT. Amino acid sequence: CASSEAPPQHF.

In its sample, this clonotype was seen many times. The chain employs TRBV4-1 and TRBJ1-5; D call uncertain. Germline V lookup: CDR1 MGHRA, CDR2 YSYEKL. Trimming left V 1 base short and J 5 bases short, with 9 bases between. CDR3 size: 14 residues. The CDR3 sequence: CASSQVRSDQPQHF. DNA of the CDR3: TGCGCCAGCAGCCAAGTTCGTAGTGATCAGCCCCAGCATTTT.

In regard to this clonotype: This sequence may be a read error, since a much larger clone differs from it by one base. V usage is TRBV12-3 or TRBV12-4 and J usage is TRBJ1-1, with a weak D call TRBD1 (5 bases). The CDR3 covers 14 residues. The CDR3 loop reads CASTQGVGRTGAFF. In nucleotides, the CDR3 is TGTGCCAGCACCCAGGGTGTAGGTCGCACTGGAGCTTTCTTT.

Ten or more counts support this clonotype. The rearrangement joins TRBV20-1 to TRBJ2-5, with a possible D match to TRBD1 (5 bases). Trimming left V 1 base short and J 0 bases short, with 6 bases between. Germline CDR1 and CDR2: DFQATT and SNEGSKA (reference sequence). The CDR3 covers 13 residues. The CDR3 region has the DNA TGCAGTGCTAGAGGACAGTACCAAGAGACCCAGTACTTC. It codes for CSARGQYQETQYF.

This clonotype was counted at least ten times. As DNA, the CDR3 is TGTGCCACCAGCAGAGTCCCCGGACAGGTCTCCTACAATGAGCAGTTCTTC. Its translation: CATSRVPGQVSYNEQFF. The chain uses TRBV15 and TRBJ2-1; 7 positions agree with TRBD1. V dropped 1 base and J dropped 0; count of bases not matched to a gene: 6. The length of the CDR3 is 17 residues. Germline V lookup: CDR1 LNHNV, CDR2 YYDKDF (reference sequence).

There are many counts of this clonotype. The rearrangement links TRBV19 to TRBJ2-1; D may be TRBD1 (6 bases). V was pared by 7 bases and J by 6 bases, with 16 bases between. CDR1 and CDR2 from the germline V gene are LNHDA and SQIVND (reference sequence). This CDR3 contains 14 residues. CDR3 in DNA: TGTGCCAGTACAACTCCAGGGGCGCGCAATGAGCAGTTCTTC. Protein sequence: CASTTPGARNEQFF.

The V call is TRBV6-2 or TRBV6-3, the J call TRBJ2-1; TRBD2 agrees at 11 bases. The germline CDR1 and CDR2 sequences are MNHEY and SVGEGT. This CDR3 contains 15 residues. Losses at the gene ends were 9 bases for V and 9 bases for J; bases not matched to a gene: 13. The CDR3 region has the DNA TGTGCCAGTTACCTTAGCGGGGGGGGACGGAGTGAGCAGTTCTTC. It encodes CASYLSGGGRSEQFF.

This clonotype was detected many times. The chain employs TRBV29-1 and TRBJ2-7; 13 bases fit TRBD2. From germline, CDR1 is SQVTM and CDR2 ANQGSEA. The CDR3 has 13 amino acids. V lost 6 bases to trimming and J lost 5 bases; unmatched junction nucleotides: 4. The CDR3 reads CSVGTSGTHEQYF. The CDR3 DNA is TGCAGCGTGGGGACTAGCGGGACCCACGAGCAGTACTTC.